This paragraph reports one T cell receptor (beta chain). As yet, its antigen is unknown. V was pared by 1 base and J by 6 bases, with 6 bases of the junction left unmatched. Germline CDR1 reads SGHTA; CDR2 reads FQGNSA. CDR3 length: 15 residues. This entry belongs to a study of blood T cells in healthy people across ages. Study summary: Through template switching, about one barcoded beta molecule was captured per two T cells, as measured in model experiments.

Drawing of peripheral blood yielded about 10 milliliters from each donor. Whole-study findings and limits: The unknown donor CMV status may have confounded expanded clonotype changes. TCR beta diversity correlated strongly with naive T cell percentage.

Combining a sample-barcoded 5' primer with a J-beta primer mix, a second PCR ran for about 7 to 11 cycles. TCRdb processed the 5' RACE reads anew with MiXCR; each CDR3 protein has one entry. The sample has hundreds of thousands of distinct CDR3 sequences, 58% seen once. This sequence originates from a man younger than 40 in good health. The specimen was blood. The V gene is TRBV7-2, the J gene TRBJ2-7; 10 bases align to TRBD1. The CDR3 coding sequence is TGTGCCAGCAGCTTAGAGGGACAGGGGACGCGCGAGCAGTACTTC. Amino acid sequence: CASSLEGQGTREQYF. Drawing the rest from reference TRBV7-2 and TRBJ2-7, the complete variable domain is GAGVSQSPSNKVTEKGKDVELRCDPISGHTALYWYRQSLGQGLEFLIYFQGNSAPDKSGLPSDRFSAERTGGSVSTLTIQRTQQEDSAVYLCASSLEGQGTREQYFGPGTRLTVT.